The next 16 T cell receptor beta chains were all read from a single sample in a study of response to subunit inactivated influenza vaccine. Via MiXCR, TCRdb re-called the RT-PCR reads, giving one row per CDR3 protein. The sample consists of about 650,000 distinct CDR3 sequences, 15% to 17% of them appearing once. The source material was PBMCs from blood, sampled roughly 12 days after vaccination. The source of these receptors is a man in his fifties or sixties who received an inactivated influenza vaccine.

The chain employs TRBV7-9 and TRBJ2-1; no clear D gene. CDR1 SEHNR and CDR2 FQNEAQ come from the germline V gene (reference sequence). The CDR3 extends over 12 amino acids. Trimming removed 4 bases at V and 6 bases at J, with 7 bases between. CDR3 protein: CASSSAANEQFF. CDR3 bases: TGTGCCAGCAGCTCGGCGGCCAATGAGCAGTTCTTC.

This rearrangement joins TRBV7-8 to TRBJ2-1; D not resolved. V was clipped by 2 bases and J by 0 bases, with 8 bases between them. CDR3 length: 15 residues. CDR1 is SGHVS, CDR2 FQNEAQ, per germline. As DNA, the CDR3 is TGTGCCAGCAGCTTATACCACCTCTCCTACAATGAGCAGTTCTTC. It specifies CASSLYHLSYNEQFF.

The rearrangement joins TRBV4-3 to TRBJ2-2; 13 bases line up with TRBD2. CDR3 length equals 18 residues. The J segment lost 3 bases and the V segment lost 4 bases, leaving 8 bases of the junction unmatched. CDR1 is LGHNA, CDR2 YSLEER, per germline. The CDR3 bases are TGCGCCAGCAGCCCGGGACTAGCGGGACTTCGGGACACCGGGGAGCTGTTTTTT. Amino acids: CASSPGLAGLRDTGELFF.

The CDR3, as DNA: TGCGCCAGCAGCACGCCGGACAGCTATGGCTACACCTTC. It translates to CASSTPDSYGYTF. The chain combines TRBV5-1 with TRBJ1-2, with D perhaps matching TRBD1 (6 bases). V was shortened by 4 bases and J by 4 bases, with 11 bases between the two germline ends. This CDR3 region has 13 residues. Germline assignment: CDR1 SGHRS and CDR2 YFSETQ.

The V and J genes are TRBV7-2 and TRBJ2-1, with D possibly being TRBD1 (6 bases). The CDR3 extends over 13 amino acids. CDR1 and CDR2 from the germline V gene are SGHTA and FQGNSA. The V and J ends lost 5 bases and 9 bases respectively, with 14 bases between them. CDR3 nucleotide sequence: TGTGCCAGCAGCCCTCACAGGGCTGGTGAGCAGTTCTTC. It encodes CASSPHRAGEQFF.

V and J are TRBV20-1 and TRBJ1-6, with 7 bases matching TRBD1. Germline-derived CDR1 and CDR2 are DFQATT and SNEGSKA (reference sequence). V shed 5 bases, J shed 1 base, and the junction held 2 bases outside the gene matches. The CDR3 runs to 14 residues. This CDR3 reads CSAPTGSYNSPLHF. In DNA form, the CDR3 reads TGCAGTGCTCCGACAGGGTCCTATAATTCACCCCTCCACTTT.

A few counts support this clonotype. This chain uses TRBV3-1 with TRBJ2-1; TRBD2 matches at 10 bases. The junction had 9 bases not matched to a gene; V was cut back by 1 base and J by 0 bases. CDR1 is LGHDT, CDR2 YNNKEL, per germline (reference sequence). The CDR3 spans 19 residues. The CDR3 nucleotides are TGTGCCAGCAGCCAAGGTCGCCTAGCGGGGGTGTCCTCCTACAATGAGCAGTTCTTC. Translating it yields CASSQGRLAGVSSYNEQFF.

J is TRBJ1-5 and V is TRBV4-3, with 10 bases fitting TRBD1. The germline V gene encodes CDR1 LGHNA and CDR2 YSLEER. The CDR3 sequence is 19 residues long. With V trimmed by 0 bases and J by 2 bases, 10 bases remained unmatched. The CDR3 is CASSQDLRQGARGNQPQHF. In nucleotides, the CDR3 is TGCGCCAGCAGCCAAGATCTGAGACAGGGGGCTAGGGGCAATCAGCCCCAGCATTTT.

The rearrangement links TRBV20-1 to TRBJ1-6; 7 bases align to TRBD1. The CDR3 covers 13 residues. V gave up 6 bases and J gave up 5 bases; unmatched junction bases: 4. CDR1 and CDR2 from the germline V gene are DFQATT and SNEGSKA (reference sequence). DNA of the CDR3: TGCAGTGCCACGGGACAGAATAATTCACCCCTCCACTTT. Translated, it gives CSATGQNNSPLHF.

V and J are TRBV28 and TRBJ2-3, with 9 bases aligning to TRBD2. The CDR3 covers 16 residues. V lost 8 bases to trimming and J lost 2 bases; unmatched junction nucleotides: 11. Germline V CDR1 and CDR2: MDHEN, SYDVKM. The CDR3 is CASGLAGASLTDTQYF. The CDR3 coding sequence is TGTGCCAGCGGATTAGCGGGGGCCTCCCTCACAGATACGCAGTATTTT.

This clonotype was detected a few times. CDR3 residues: CASSLGASGGARETQYF. The CDR3 coding sequence is TGTGCCAGCAGTTTAGGGGCTAGCGGGGGGGCCAGGGAGACCCAGTACTTC. The chain is built from TRBV12-3 or TRBV12-4 and TRBJ2-5; 12 bases agree with TRBD2. The CDR3 totals 17 residues. J lost 5 bases, V lost 1 base, and 8 bases had no gene match.

The CDR3 region has the DNA TGCAGCGTTGGTGGAATGCAAACCGGGGAGCTGTTTTTT. Translated: CSVGGMQTGELFF. The chain joins TRBV29-1 to TRBJ2-2; D ambiguous. The CDR3 sequence is 13 residues long. V lost 4 bases to trimming and J lost 5 bases, with 11 bases between them. CDR1 is SQVTM and CDR2 is ANQGSEA in the germline V gene.

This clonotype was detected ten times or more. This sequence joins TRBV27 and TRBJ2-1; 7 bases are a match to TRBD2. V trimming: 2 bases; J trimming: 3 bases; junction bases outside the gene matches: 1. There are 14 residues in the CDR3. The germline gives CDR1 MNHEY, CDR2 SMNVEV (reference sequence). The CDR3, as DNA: TGTGCCAGCAGTTTAACGGGGGGCTACAATGAGCAGTTCTTC. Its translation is CASSLTGGYNEQFF.

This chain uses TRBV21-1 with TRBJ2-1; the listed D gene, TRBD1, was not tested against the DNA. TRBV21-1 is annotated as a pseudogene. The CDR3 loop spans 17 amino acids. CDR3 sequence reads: CASSKLSGNHRGNEQFF. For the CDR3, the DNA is TGTGCCAGCAGCAAATTGTCCGGCAACCACCGGGGCAATGAGCAGTTCTTC.

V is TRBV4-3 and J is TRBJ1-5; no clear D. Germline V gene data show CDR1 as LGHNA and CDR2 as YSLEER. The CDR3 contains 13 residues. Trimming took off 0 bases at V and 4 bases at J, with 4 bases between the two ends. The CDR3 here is CASSQDFNQPQHF. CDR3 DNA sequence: TGCGCCAGCAGCCAAGATTTTAATCAGCCCCAGCATTTT.

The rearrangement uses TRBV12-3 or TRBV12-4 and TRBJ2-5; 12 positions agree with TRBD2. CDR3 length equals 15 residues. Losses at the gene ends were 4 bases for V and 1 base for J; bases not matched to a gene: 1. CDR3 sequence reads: CASSWTSGAQETQYF. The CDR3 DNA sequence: TGTGCCAGCAGTTGGACTAGCGGGGCCCAAGAGACCCAGTACTTC.